This passage covers 13 T cell receptor beta chains from one sample sequenced in a study of lymphopenia after photon versus proton radiotherapy. Method: immunoSEQ multiplex PCR; TCRdb's copy keeps in-frame clones and lacks some. This sample has 20,000 to 25,000 clones, with approximately 91% found just once. The source material was peripheral blood, sampled from a patient treated with proton-based radiotherapy. These receptors originate from a woman in her 70s with pancreatic cancer. Some clones in this sample may be carry-over from other donors' samples.

This chain joins TRBV19 and TRBJ2-1; TRBD1 is a possible D gene (6 bases). Trimming shortened V by 1 base and J by 3 bases, and 10 bases separated the two germline ends. CDR3 length equals 15 residues. Looked up from germline, CDR1 is LNHDA and CDR2 is SQIVND (reference sequence). CDR3 DNA sequence: TGTGCCAGTAGTATAGCTGGGGGACACTACAATGAGCAGTTCTTC. Residues: CASSIAGGHYNEQFF.

The chain uses TRBV18 and TRBJ1-4, with no clear D. Looked up from germline, CDR1 is KGHSH and CDR2 is LQKENI. This CDR3 has 14 residues. With 1 base removed from V and 4 bases from J, the gap between germline ends came to 7 bases. The CDR3 DNA reads as TGTGCCAGCTCACCACTAAGTGATAATGAAAAACTGTTTTTT. Protein sequence: CASSPLSDNEKLFF.

This clone was found a few times. CDR3 nucleotide sequence: TGTGCCAGCAGTCAGGGGAGGTATCAGCCCCAGCATTTT. Translating gives CASSQGRYQPQHF. The rearrangement links TRBV6-1 to TRBJ1-5; D is possibly TRBD1 (6 bases). Germline V CDR1 and CDR2: MNHNS, SASEGT. CDR3 length: 13 residues. Trimming pared 5 bases from V and 5 bases from J, leaving 10 bases between.

The genes are TRBV2 and TRBJ1-1; tentative D call: TRBD1 (6 bases). Per germline, CDR1 SNHLY and CDR2 FYNNEI. The CDR3 runs 15 residues. The V and J ends lost 7 bases and 8 bases respectively, with 23 bases between them. CDR3 in amino acids: CASTKAMGGAFEAFF. The CDR3 DNA follows: TGTGCCAGCACGAAAGCGATGGGGGGCGCCTTCGAAGCTTTCTTT.

The rearrangement links TRBV5-1 to TRBJ2-3; D perhaps matches TRBD2 (5 bases). Germline V gene lookup returns CDR1 SGHRS and CDR2 YFSETQ. Trimming removed 4 bases from V and 3 bases from J, with 18 bases in between. The CDR3 is 16 residues long. The CDR3 DNA follows: TGCGCCAGCAGCACCACGGGCGCTGGAGGTACAGATACGCAGTATTTT. Amino acid sequence: CASSTTGAGGTDTQYF.

The chain has TRBV5-1 and TRBJ2-1, with D perhaps assigned TRBD1 or TRBD2 (5 bases each). Per the germline V gene, CDR1 is SGHRS and CDR2 is YFSETQ. V was trimmed by 2 bases and J by 4 bases, leaving 10 bases between them. This CDR3 has 14 residues. This CDR3 is CASSLGEPYNEQFF. In DNA, the CDR3 is TGCGCCAGCAGCTTAGGGGAGCCTTACAATGAGCAGTTCTTC. The variable domain in full, with the rest retrieved from reference TRBV5-1 and TRBJ2-1, is KAGVTQTPRYLIKTRGQQVTLSCSPISGHRSVSWYQQTPGQGLQFLFEYFSETQRNKGNFPGRFSGRQFSNSRSEMNVSTLELGDSALYLCASSLGEPYNEQFFGPGTRLTVL.

This clone has a handful of counts. The V call is TRBV11-1, the J call TRBJ2-7; the match to TRBD2 covers 16 bases. V gave up 4 bases and J gave up 2 bases; unmatched junction bases: 2. The CDR3 has 16 residues. The germline CDR1 and CDR2 sequences are SGHAT and FQDESV (reference sequence). The CDR3 loop is CASSSGTSGRAYEQYF. DNA of the CDR3: TGTGCCAGCAGCTCAGGGACTAGCGGGAGGGCCTACGAGCAGTACTTC.

V gene TRBV27 combines with J gene TRBJ2-3; maybe TRBD1 (5 bases). V lost 3 bases and J 4 bases, leaving 14 bases between the germline ends. This CDR3 is 15 amino acids long. The germline CDR1 and CDR2 sequences are MNHEY and SMNVEV (reference sequence). The CDR3 bases are TGTGCCAGCAGTTTCGATGGTAAAGGGGCAGATACGCAGTATTTT. Encoded protein: CASSFDGKGADTQYF.

The V gene is TRBV7-2, the J gene TRBJ1-5, with TRBD1 as a possible D gene (5 bases). The CDR3 runs 15 residues. The ends were cut back, 5 bases at V and 0 bases at J, with 11 bases in the middle. Germline values: CDR1 SGHTA, CDR2 FQGNSA. CDR3 sequence reads: CASSPGGGSNQPQHF. The CDR3, as DNA: TGTGCCAGCAGCCCCGGTGGGGGTAGCAATCAGCCCCAGCATTTT.

There are a few counts of this clone. The CDR3: CASSLGGRGRLSGNTIYF. CDR3 sequence (DNA): TGTGCCAGCAGTTTGGGGGGAAGGGGGCGACTGTCTGGAAACACCATATATTTT. The chain has TRBV28 and TRBJ1-3; 7 bases agree with TRBD1. V lost 3 bases to trimming and J lost 1 base; unmatched junction nucleotides: 12. The length of the CDR3 is 18 residues. Germline lookup yields CDR1 MDHEN and CDR2 SYDVKM.

The chain is built from TRBV6-5 and TRBJ2-1; D gene uncertain. Trimming left V 6 bases short and J 3 bases short, with 15 bases between. This CDR3 contains 15 residues. Germline assignment: CDR1 MNHEY and CDR2 SVGAGI. The CDR3 loop reads CASSFFGRNYNEQFF. The CDR3 coding sequence is TGTGCCAGCAGCTTTTTCGGACGGAACTACAATGAGCAGTTCTTC.

The chain combines TRBV19 with TRBJ2-2, with TRBD2 identical over 15 bases. The junction had 10 bases not matched to a gene; V was cut back by 4 bases and J by 4 bases. The CDR3 is 19 residues long. In germline, CDR1 is LNHDA, CDR2 SQIVND (reference sequence). The CDR3 DNA sequence: TGTGCCAGTAGTAAATTCGGACTAGCGGGAGGGACTGGCACCGGGGAGCTGTTTTTT. Translation: CASSKFGLAGGTGTGELFF.

As regards this clone: Relative to the germline gene, one junction end is altered; a read error may explain this. V gene TRBV10-1 combines with J gene TRBJ2-7; D might be TRBD1 or TRBD2, each matching 5 bases. The CDR3 contains 15 residues. Germline V lookup: CDR1 WNHNN, CDR2 SYGVQD (reference sequence). CDR3 region: CASSVTGTLSDEQYF. CDR3 nucleotide sequence: TGCGCCAGCAGTGTTACCGGGACGCTCTCCGACGAGCAGTACTTC.